These 17 T cell receptor beta chains were all obtained from the same sample, sequenced in a study of T cell repertoires in cytomegalovirus infection. TCRdb re-analysed the reads in MiXCR, keeping a single row per CDR3 protein. This table has about 300,000 distinct CDR3 sequences, 25% appearing once. The sequencing input was PBMCs. All receptors derive from a human donor in good health (CMV status not recorded). Some clones in this sample may be carry-over from other donors' samples.

As DNA, the CDR3 is TGCAGTGCTAGAGCATCTAGCGGGAGGCAGTACAATGAGCAGTTCTTC. Residues: CSARASSGRQYNEQFF. This chain connects TRBV20-1 to TRBJ2-1; 11 bases match TRBD2. There are 16 residues in the CDR3. The germline V gene has CDR1 DFQATT and CDR2 SNEGSKA (reference sequence). The V segment lost 1 base and the J segment 4 bases; nucleotides outside the gene matches: 6.

This clonotype has at least ten counts. V and J are TRBV7-2 and TRBJ2-5, with 16 bases that match TRBD2. The junction had 5 bases not matched to a gene; V was cut back by 5 bases and J by 2 bases. The germline V gene has CDR1 SGHTA and CDR2 FQGNSA. The CDR3 has 17 residues. The CDR3 reads CASSPGLAGGRQETQYF. CDR3 coding DNA: TGTGCCAGCAGCCCGGGACTAGCGGGAGGGCGTCAAGAGACCCAGTACTTC.

This clonotype was found many times. The rearrangement uses TRBV7-2 and TRBJ2-5, with 7 bases identical to TRBD2. V lost 2 bases to trimming and J lost 4 bases; unmatched junction nucleotides: 4. Germline V gene sequence: CDR1 SGHTA, CDR2 FQGNSA. The CDR3 runs to 14 residues. This CDR3 is CASSLTRERETQYF. The DNA for the CDR3 is TGTGCCAGCAGCTTAACGCGGGAGAGAGAGACCCAGTACTTC.

This clonotype was seen more than once but under ten times. Here the CDR3 DNA reads TGTGCCAGCAGCTTAGACTCAGGAGGGAATTCACCCCTCCACTTT. Translated, it gives CASSLDSGGNSPLHF. The chain recombines TRBV11-2 with TRBJ1-6; D gene uncertain. The CDR3 covers 15 residues. Looked up from germline, CDR1 is SGHAT and CDR2 is FQNNGV. The ends were cut back, 0 bases at V and 7 bases at J, with 10 bases in the middle. The entire variable domain, with the rest obtained from reference TRBV11-2 and TRBJ1-6, is as follows: EAGVAQSPRYKIIEKRQSVAFWCNPISGHATLYWYQQILGQGPKLLIQFQNNGVVDDSQLPKDRFSAERLKGVDSTLKIQPAKLEDSAVYLCASSLDSGGNSPLHFGNGTRLTVT.

This clonotype was observed a few times. The J gene is TRBJ1-5, the V gene TRBV6-5; no firm D call. The CDR3 loop spans 14 amino acids. The germline V and J ends were trimmed by 6 bases and 5 bases, with 14 bases remaining between them. The germline V gene encodes CDR1 MNHEY and CDR2 SVGAGI. The CDR3 DNA sequence: TGTGCCAGCAGCTCGAGGGCTCGCGATCAGCCCCAGCATTTT. Translation gives CASSSRARDQPQHF.

This clonotype appeared a few times. The chain couples TRBV2 to TRBJ1-5, with TRBD1 matching 7 bases. The V gene's germline CDR1 is SNHLY and CDR2 FYNNEI. J lost 0 bases, V lost 6 bases, and 8 bases had no gene match. The CDR3 has 16 residues. CDR3 in amino acids: CASRGVKGASNQPQHF. CDR3 bases: TGTGCCAGCAGGGGTGTCAAGGGGGCTAGCAATCAGCCCCAGCATTTT.

The chain combines TRBV7-4 with TRBJ1-5, with 8 bases lining up with TRBD1. With V trimmed by 8 bases and J by 8 bases, 8 bases remained unmatched. The CDR3 is made up of 13 amino acids. Germline V gives CDR1 SGHVT, CDR2 SQSDAQ. CDR3 sequence: CASGQGGWEPQHF. The CDR3, as DNA: TGTGCCAGCGGACAGGGAGGTTGGGAGCCCCAGCATTTT.

In this sample, this clonotype turned up once. The rearrangement joins TRBV11-2 to TRBJ2-5; D is ambiguous. The CDR3 extends over 13 amino acids. V lost 4 bases and J 4 bases, leaving 10 bases between the germline ends. In germline, CDR1 is SGHAT, CDR2 FQNNGV. CDR3 loop: CASSSGLRETQYF. In DNA, the CDR3 is TGTGCCAGCAGCTCCGGCCTCCGAGAGACCCAGTACTTC. Drawing the rest from reference TRBV11-2 and TRBJ2-5, the complete variable domain is EAGVAQSPRYKIIEKRQSVAFWCNPISGHATLYWYQQILGQGPKLLIQFQNNGVVDDSQLPKDRFSAERLKGVDSTLKIQPAKLEDSAVYLCASSSGLRETQYFGPGTRLLVL.

This clonotype was detected only a few times. This chain uses TRBV6-6 with TRBJ2-3; TRBD2 aligns across 10 bases. V trimming: 2 bases; J trimming: 4 bases; junction bases outside the gene matches: 6. The CDR3 has 16 amino acids. Germline CDR1 and CDR2: MNHNY and SVGAGI (reference sequence). CDR3 sequence: CASSYDVAGGSDTQYF. As DNA, the CDR3 is TGTGCCAGCAGTTACGATGTAGCGGGAGGTTCAGATACGCAGTATTTT.

The chain's CDR3 is CASSHRRGPRRRHEQYV. In DNA form, the CDR3 reads TGTGCCAGCAGCCACCGCCGGGGGCCTAGACGTCGGCACGAGCAGTACGTC. This sequence joins TRBV12-3 or TRBV12-4 and TRBJ2-7, with D perhaps matching TRBD1 or TRBD2 (6 bases each). Trimming removed 6 bases at V and 5 bases at J, with 26 bases between. The CDR3 contains 17 residues.

The genes are TRBV6-6 and TRBJ2-1; 11 bases are a match to TRBD1. Per the germline V gene, CDR1 is MNHNY and CDR2 is SVGAGI (reference sequence). The CDR3 is made up of 16 amino acids. Trimming at V came to 6 bases and at J to 7 bases, leaving 11 bases not matched to a gene. CDR3 protein: CASRTSGTGGMNEQFF. CDR3 nucleotide sequence: TGTGCCAGCAGAACGTCGGGGACAGGGGGGATGAATGAGCAGTTCTTC.

Many counts were recorded for this clonotype. The chain employs TRBV28 and TRBJ1-6, with D uncertain. Trimming cost V 3 bases and J 10 bases, with 13 bases left between them. CDR1 is MDHEN, CDR2 SYDVKM, per germline. There are 14 residues in the CDR3. The CDR3 loop is CASSLEVLASPLHF. The CDR3 DNA reads as TGTGCCAGCAGTTTGGAGGTTCTCGCATCACCCCTCCACTTT.

This clonotype has just a few counts. The chain uses TRBV10-3 and TRBJ2-5, with D possibly matching TRBD2 (6 bases). CDR3 length: 15 amino acids. The ends were cut back, 0 bases at V and 1 base at J, with 9 bases in the middle. Germline CDR1 ENHRY, CDR2 SYGVKD. The CDR3 protein is CAISESGLTQETQYF. CDR3 coding DNA: TGTGCCATCAGTGAGTCGGGACTCACCCAAGAGACCCAGTACTTC.

There are a few counts of this clonotype. The rearrangement uses TRBV20-1 and TRBJ2-7; the match to TRBD2 covers 7 bases. CDR1 is DFQATT, CDR2 SNEGSKA, per germline (reference sequence). CDR3 length: 13 residues. The ends lost 6 bases at V and 2 bases at J; junction bases unmatched: 7. The CDR3 DNA reads TGCAGTGCGTCCGGGACTACTACCTACGAGCAGTACTTC. It translates to CSASGTTTYEQYF.

This clonotype came up many times. The chain is built from TRBV7-2 and TRBJ2-3; D might be TRBD2 (6 bases). There are 16 residues in the CDR3. V lost 1 base and J 2 bases, leaving 13 bases between the germline ends. CDR1 and CDR2 (germline): SGHTA, FQGNSA. Here the CDR3 reads CASSLVVAGSTDTQYF. The CDR3 region has the DNA TGTGCCAGCAGCTTAGTGGTGGCGGGGTCCACAGATACGCAGTATTTT.

This clonotype showed up just a few times. V gene TRBV7-2 combines with J gene TRBJ1-5, with D uncertain. This CDR3 is built from 14 residues. Trimming stripped 1 base from V and 7 bases from J, with 11 bases between. From germline, CDR1 is SGHTA and CDR2 FQGNSA. The CDR3 sequence: CASSLESSGQPQHF. The CDR3 region has the DNA TGTGCCAGCAGCTTAGAAAGTTCCGGGCAGCCCCAGCATTTT. Using reference TRBV7-2 and TRBJ1-5 for the parts outside the CDR3, the full variable domain is GAGVSQSPSNKVTEKGKDVELRCDPISGHTALYWYRQSLGQGLEFLIYFQGNSAPDKSGLPSDRFSAERTGGSVSTLTIQRTQQEDSAVYLCASSLESSGQPQHFGDGTRLSIL.

The chain joins TRBV11-2 to TRBJ2-5; 16 bases line up with TRBD2. The CDR3 length is 16 residues. The germline V gene has CDR1 SGHAT and CDR2 FQNNGV. V was clipped by 5 bases and J by 3 bases; unmatched bases: 3. CDR3 loop: CASSRGTSGREETQYF. The CDR3, as DNA: TGTGCCAGCAGCCGGGGGACTAGCGGGAGGGAAGAGACCCAGTACTTC.